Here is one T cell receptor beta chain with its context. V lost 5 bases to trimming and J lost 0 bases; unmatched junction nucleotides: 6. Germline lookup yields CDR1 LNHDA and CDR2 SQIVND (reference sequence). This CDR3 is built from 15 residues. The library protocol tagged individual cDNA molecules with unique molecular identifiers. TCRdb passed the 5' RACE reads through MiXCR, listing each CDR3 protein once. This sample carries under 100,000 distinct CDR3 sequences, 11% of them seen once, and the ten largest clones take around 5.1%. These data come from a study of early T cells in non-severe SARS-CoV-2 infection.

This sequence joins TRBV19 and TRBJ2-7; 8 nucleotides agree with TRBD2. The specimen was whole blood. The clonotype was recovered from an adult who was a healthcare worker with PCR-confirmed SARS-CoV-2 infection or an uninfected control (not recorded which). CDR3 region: CASSWSSGYSYEQYF. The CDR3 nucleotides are TGTGCCAGTAGTTGGTCTAGCGGGTACTCCTACGAGCAGTACTTC.